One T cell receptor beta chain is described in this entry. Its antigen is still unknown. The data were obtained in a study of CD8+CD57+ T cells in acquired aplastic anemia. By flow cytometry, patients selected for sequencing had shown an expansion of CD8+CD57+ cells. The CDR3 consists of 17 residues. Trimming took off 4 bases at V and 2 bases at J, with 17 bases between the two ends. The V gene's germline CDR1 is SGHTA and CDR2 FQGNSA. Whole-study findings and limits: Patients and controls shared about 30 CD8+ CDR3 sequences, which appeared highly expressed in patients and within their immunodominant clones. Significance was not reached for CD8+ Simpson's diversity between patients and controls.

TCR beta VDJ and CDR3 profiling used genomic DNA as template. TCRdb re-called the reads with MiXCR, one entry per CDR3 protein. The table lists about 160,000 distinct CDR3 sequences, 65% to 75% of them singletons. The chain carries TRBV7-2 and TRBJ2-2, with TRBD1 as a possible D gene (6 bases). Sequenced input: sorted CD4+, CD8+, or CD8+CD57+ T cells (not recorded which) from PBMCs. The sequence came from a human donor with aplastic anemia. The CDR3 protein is CASSSPPSGANTGELFF. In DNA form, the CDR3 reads TGTGCCAGCAGCTCTCCCCCCTCAGGGGCCAACACCGGGGAGCTGTTTTTT.